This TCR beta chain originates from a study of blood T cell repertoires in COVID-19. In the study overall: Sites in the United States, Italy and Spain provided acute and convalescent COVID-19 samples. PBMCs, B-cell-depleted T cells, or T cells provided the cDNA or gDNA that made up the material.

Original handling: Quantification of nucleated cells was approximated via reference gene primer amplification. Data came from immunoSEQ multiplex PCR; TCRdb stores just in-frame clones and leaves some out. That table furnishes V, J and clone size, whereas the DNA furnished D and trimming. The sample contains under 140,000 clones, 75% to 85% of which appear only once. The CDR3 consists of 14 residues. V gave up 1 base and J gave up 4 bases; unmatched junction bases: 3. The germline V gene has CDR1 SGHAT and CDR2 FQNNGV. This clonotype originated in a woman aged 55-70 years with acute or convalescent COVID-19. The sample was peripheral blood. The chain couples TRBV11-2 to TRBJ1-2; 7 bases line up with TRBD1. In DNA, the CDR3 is TGTGCCAGCAGCTTAGGTCCAGGGGGCTATGGCTACACCTTC. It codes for CASSLGPGGYGYTF.